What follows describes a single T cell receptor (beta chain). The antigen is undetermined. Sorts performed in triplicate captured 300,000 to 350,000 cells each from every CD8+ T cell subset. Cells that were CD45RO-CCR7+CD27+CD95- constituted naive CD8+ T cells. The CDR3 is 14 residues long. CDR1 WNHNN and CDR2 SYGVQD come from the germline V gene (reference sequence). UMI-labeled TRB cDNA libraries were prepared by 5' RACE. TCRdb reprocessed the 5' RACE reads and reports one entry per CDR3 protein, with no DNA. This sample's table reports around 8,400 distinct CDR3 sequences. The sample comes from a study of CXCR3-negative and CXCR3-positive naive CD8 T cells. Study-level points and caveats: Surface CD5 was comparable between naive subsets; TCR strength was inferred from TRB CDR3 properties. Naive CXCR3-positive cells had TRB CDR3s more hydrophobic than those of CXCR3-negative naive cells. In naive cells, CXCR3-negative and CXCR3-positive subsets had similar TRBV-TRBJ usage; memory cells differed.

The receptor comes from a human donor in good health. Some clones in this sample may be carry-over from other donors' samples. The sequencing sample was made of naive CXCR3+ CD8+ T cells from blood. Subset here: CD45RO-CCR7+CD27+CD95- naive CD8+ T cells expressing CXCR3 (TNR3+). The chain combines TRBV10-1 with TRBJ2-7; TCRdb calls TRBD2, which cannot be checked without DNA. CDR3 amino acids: CASSSGLAAYEQYF.